This entry lists 30 T cell receptor beta chains sequenced from one sample in a study of T cell changes during pregnancy in multiple sclerosis. TCRdb's table, derived via immunoSEQ multiplex PCR, lists solely in-frame clones and lacks some. The table includes approximately 49,000 clones, over 80% detected once. The material sequenced was CD4+ T cells from peripheral blood mononuclear cells, taken in the second trimester of pregnancy. Every receptor here comes from a female donor in good health, enrolled as a control in a pregnancy study.

The chain couples TRBV7-9 to TRBJ2-1; 9 bases line up with TRBD2. V shed 5 bases and J 14 bases; nucleotides not matched to a gene: 10. From germline, CDR1 is SEHNR and CDR2 FQNEAQ (reference sequence). The CDR3 runs to 13 residues. The CDR3 nucleotides are TGTGCCAGCAGCCCGCGGGAGGGGGCAGAGGAGTTCTTC. Its protein product is CASSPREGAEEFF.

The chain employs TRBV6-5 and TRBJ1-5; 8 bases fit TRBD1. This CDR3 region has 13 residues. Germline V CDR1 and CDR2: MNHEY, SVGAGI. V lost 8 bases and J lost 4; bases outside the gene matches: 4. CDR3 sequence (DNA): TGTGCCAGCCGTGGACAGGGAAATCAGCCCCAGCATTTT. Protein: CASRGQGNQPQHF.

The chain carries TRBV7-8 and TRBJ2-7; D is possibly TRBD2 (7 bases). This CDR3 spans 16 amino acids. Germline V gene data show CDR1 as SGHVS and CDR2 as FQNEAQ. V was cut by 5 bases and J by 5 bases, with 22 bases left in between. The chain's CDR3 is CASSRGGEGRLNEQYF. The CDR3 DNA reads TGTGCCAGCAGCCGAGGGGGGGAGGGCCGTCTCAACGAGCAGTACTTC.

The chain links TRBV7-2 to TRBJ2-1; D gene uncertain. Trimming cost V 3 bases and J 6 bases, with 6 bases left between them. Germline-derived CDR1 and CDR2 are SGHTA and FQGNSA. The CDR3 totals 12 residues. The CDR3 DNA reads as TGTGCCAGCAGCTTTTCCATCAATGAGCAGTTCTTC. This sequence encodes CASSFSINEQFF.

This clone has a handful of counts. The chain combines TRBV29-1 with TRBJ1-6; a possible D gene is TRBD1 (5 bases). The CDR3 is made up of 13 amino acids. V lost 7 bases, J lost 6 bases, and 13 bases lay in between. Germline-derived CDR1 and CDR2 are SQVTM and ANQGSEA. In DNA, the CDR3 is TGCAGCGCCGTGACAGATTTTAATTCACCCCTCCACTTT. Protein: CSAVTDFNSPLHF.

This clone appeared a single time. The V call is TRBV18, the J call TRBJ1-5; weak D call: TRBD1 (6 bases). V was cut by 6 bases and J by 5 bases, with 14 bases left in between. Germline CDR1 reads KGHSH; CDR2 reads LQKENI. This CDR3 has 14 amino acids. The CDR3 region has the DNA TGTGCCAGCTCGCCGACAGGCTTAGATCAGCCCCAGCATTTT. Residues: CASSPTGLDQPQHF.

This rearrangement joins TRBV4-1 to TRBJ1-2; weak D call: TRBD1 (5 bases). This CDR3 is built from 14 residues. V was clipped by 2 bases and J by 1 base, with 8 bases between them. Germline V gene data show CDR1 as MGHRA and CDR2 as YSYEKL. The CDR3 reads CASSQTGLNYGYTF. The CDR3 DNA sequence: TGCGCCAGCAGCCAAACGGGACTTAACTATGGCTACACCTTC.

The chain uses TRBV7-2 and TRBJ2-1; D unclear. The germline CDR1 and CDR2 sequences are SGHTA and FQGNSA. This CDR3 has 11 amino acids. The V end was cut by 7 bases, the J end by 4 bases, with 5 bases between. The DNA for the CDR3 is TGTGCCAGCACCCTTTACAATGAGCAGTTCTTC. This translates into CASTLYNEQFF.

The chain uses TRBV4-3 and TRBJ1-5, with D possibly TRBD1 on 5 matching bases. The CDR3 consists of 14 residues. Trimming removed 5 bases at V and 7 bases at J, with 15 bases between. CDR1 and CDR2 from the germline V gene are LGHNA and YSLEER. The CDR3 sequence: CASSYRPGGQPQHF. The DNA of the CDR3 is TGCGCCAGCAGCTACAGGCCCGGTGGGCAGCCCCAGCATTTT.

This rearrangement joins TRBV7-8 to TRBJ2-3; TRBD2 agrees at 11 bases. V lost 4 bases and J lost 3; bases outside the gene matches: 6. Germline assignment: CDR1 SGHVS and CDR2 FQNEAQ. This CDR3 has 16 amino acids. The CDR3 sequence is CASSSPSGGRTDTQYF. The CDR3 coding sequence is TGTGCCAGCAGCTCACCTAGCGGGGGGAGGACAGATACGCAGTATTTT.

V is TRBV7-8 and J is TRBJ1-2; 9 nucleotides line up with TRBD1. Germline CDR1 and CDR2: SGHVS and FQNEAQ. The V gene end was trimmed by 3 bases and the J gene end by 5 bases; junction bases not matched to a gene: 4. This CDR3 is built from 14 residues. The CDR3, as DNA: TGTGCCAGCAGCTTCAGGACAGGGGAGTATGGCTACACCTTC. It is translated as CASSFRTGEYGYTF.

This chain links TRBV7-9 with TRBJ2-1; 7 bases map to TRBD2. Per the germline V gene, CDR1 is SEHNR and CDR2 is FQNEAQ (reference sequence). This CDR3 is 14 amino acids long. V was clipped by 2 bases and J by 8 bases; unmatched bases: 6. The CDR3 nucleotides read TGTGCCAGCAGCTTATTCGCGGGAGAGGATGAGCAGTTCTTC. Protein sequence: CASSLFAGEDEQFF.

CDR3 nucleotides: TGCGCCACCCACAGATCCATATATTTT. The encoded protein is CATHRSIYF. This chain uses TRBV5-1 with TRBJ1-3; D unclear. Germline values: CDR1 SGHRS, CDR2 YFSETQ. The V and J ends lost 9 bases and 11 bases respectively, with 9 bases between them. The CDR3 length is 9 residues.

This clone was observed a single time. The chain uses TRBV28 and TRBJ2-4; 10 nucleotides match TRBD1. The V segment lost 3 bases and the J segment 6 bases; nucleotides outside the gene matches: 2. Looked up from germline, CDR1 is MDHEN and CDR2 is SYDVKM. The CDR3 runs 14 residues. DNA for the CDR3: TGTGCCAGCAGTTTTGGACAGGGGGGAAACATTCAGTACTTC. As protein: CASSFGQGGNIQYF.

The chain carries TRBV5-1 and TRBJ2-1; unclear D gene. There are 13 residues in the CDR3. Germline V gene lookup returns CDR1 SGHRS and CDR2 YFSETQ. V lost 3 bases to trimming and J lost 10 bases, with 14 bases between them. CDR3 protein: CASSWSAEEEQFF. CDR3 DNA: TGCGCCAGCAGCTGGTCTGCGGAAGAAGAGCAGTTCTTC.

The chain recombines TRBV28 with TRBJ1-2; TRBD1 agrees at 11 bases. V dropped 5 bases and J dropped 7; count of bases not matched to a gene: 9. CDR3 length: 15 residues. From germline, CDR1 is MDHEN and CDR2 SYDVKM. The CDR3 bases are TGTGCCAGCAGTCTTCTGGACAGGGGGCTGGGTGGCTACACCTTC. This codes for CASSLLDRGLGGYTF.

This chain connects TRBV5-4 to TRBJ1-1, with D uncertain. This CDR3 contains 13 residues. CDR1 and CDR2 (germline): SGHNT, YYREEE (reference sequence). Trimming pared 6 bases from V and 0 bases from J, leaving 9 bases between. In nucleotides, the CDR3 is TGTGCCAGCAATCTGAACATGAACACTGAAGCTTTCTTT. Translation gives CASNLNMNTEAFF.

The chain recombines TRBV2 with TRBJ2-7; D may be TRBD1 (5 bases). V lost 4 bases, J lost 2 bases, and 12 bases lay in between. CDR3 length equals 14 residues. The germline V gene encodes CDR1 SNHLY and CDR2 FYNNEI. As DNA, the CDR3 is TGTGCCAGCAGTGCGACAGTACCTCCCTACGAGCAGTACTTC. It translates to CASSATVPPYEQYF.

The chain is built from TRBV6-1 and TRBJ2-7; TRBD2 matches 7 bases. The length of the CDR3 is 15 residues. CDR1 MNHNS and CDR2 SASEGT come from the germline V gene. The V and J ends lost 4 bases and 1 base, in that order; junction bases with no gene match: 7. For the CDR3, the DNA is TGTGCCAGCAGTGGAGGCGGGAGTAGGTCCTACGAGCAGTACTTC. Translated, it gives CASSGGGSRSYEQYF.

The table lists this clone with a count of one. The gene calls are TRBV2 and TRBJ1-6, with D hard to call. Germline V gives CDR1 SNHLY, CDR2 FYNNEI. CDR3 length equals 13 residues. V lost 6 bases and J 7 bases, leaving 10 bases between the germline ends. CDR3 amino acids: CASSGRGNSPLHF. Here the CDR3 DNA reads TGTGCCAGCAGCGGTAGAGGAAATTCACCCCTCCACTTT.

This clone has a single count. This chain uses TRBV6-6 with TRBJ1-2; tentative D call: TRBD1 (6 bases). Germline V lookup: CDR1 MNHNY, CDR2 SVGAGI (reference sequence). The CDR3 has 14 residues. V shed 0 bases and J shed 4 bases, with 9 bases lying between them. CDR3 sequence reads: CASSYSKGVYGYTF. CDR3 nucleotide sequence: TGTGCCAGCAGTTACTCGAAGGGGGTCTATGGCTACACCTTC.

This clone showed up just once. The V and J genes are TRBV11-3 and TRBJ2-3; tentatively, D is TRBD2 (5 bases). V shed 2 bases and J shed 4 bases, with 16 bases lying between them. CDR1 and CDR2 from the germline V gene are SGHNT and YENEEA. The CDR3 length is 16 residues. CDR3 coding DNA: TGTGCCAGCAGCTTAAATCGTCGGGATTGGGCAGATACGCAGTATTTT. Its translation is CASSLNRRDWADTQYF.

This clone has just one count. The chain combines TRBV5-4 with TRBJ1-4; 7 bases are a match to TRBD1. The ends lost 3 bases at V and 4 bases at J; junction bases unmatched: 6. CDR1 is SGHNT and CDR2 is YYREEE in the germline V gene (reference sequence). The CDR3 has 15 amino acids. CDR3 sequence reads: CASSSPGGGNEKLFF. In nucleotides, the CDR3 is TGTGCCAGCAGCTCCCCAGGGGGTGGTAATGAAAAACTGTTTTTT.

V usage is TRBV5-1 and J usage is TRBJ2-2, with 9 bases aligning to TRBD2. V lost 0 bases, J lost 2 bases, and 2 bases stayed unmatched. Germline CDR1 and CDR2: SGHRS and YFSETQ. CDR3 length: 16 residues. The CDR3: CASSLGLAGNTGELFF. CDR3 nucleotides: TGCGCCAGCAGCTTGGGTCTAGCGGGAAACACCGGGGAGCTGTTTTTT.

The chain couples TRBV5-6 to TRBJ2-1, with D maybe TRBD1 (5 bases). Germline CDR1 reads SGHDT; CDR2 reads YYEEEE. V was clipped by 4 bases and J by 0 bases, with 11 bases between them. This CDR3 is 15 amino acids long. The DNA of the CDR3 is TGTGCCAGCAGCGGGGCGCAAAGCTCCTACAATGAGCAGTTCTTC. Translation: CASSGAQSSYNEQFF.

The gene calls are TRBV7-8 and TRBJ2-1; TRBD2 might be the D (5 bases). The germline V and J ends were trimmed by 5 bases and 3 bases, with 8 bases remaining between them. Germline lookup yields CDR1 SGHVS and CDR2 FQNEAQ. CDR3 length: 13 amino acids. CDR3 amino acids: CASSPTSYNEQFF. The CDR3 nucleotides read TGTGCCAGCAGCCCAACTAGCTACAATGAGCAGTTCTTC.

V gene TRBV5-6 combines with J gene TRBJ1-2; 7 bases are a match to TRBD1. CDR3 size: 14 residues. V lost 3 bases and J lost 4; bases outside the gene matches: 6. Germline CDR1 reads SGHDT; CDR2 reads YYEEEE. This chain's CDR3 is CASSSGQNAYGYTF. The CDR3 DNA follows: TGTGCCAGCAGCTCGGGACAGAATGCCTATGGCTACACCTTC.

This clone was recorded a few times. The chain joins TRBV28 to TRBJ1-2, with D maybe TRBD1 (6 bases). Germline assignment: CDR1 MDHEN and CDR2 SYDVKM. Trimming left V 2 bases short and J 8 bases short, with 15 bases between. CDR3 length equals 14 residues. As DNA, the CDR3 is TGTGCCAGCAGTTTAGGGCTAGGGGGAGACGGCTACACCTTC. As protein: CASSLGLGGDGYTF.

The chain is built from TRBV4-3 and TRBJ2-1, with D possibly being TRBD1 (6 bases). This CDR3 contains 17 residues. Germline CDR1 LGHNA, CDR2 YSLEER. With 4 bases removed from V and 4 bases from J, the gap between germline ends came to 20 bases. CDR3 DNA: TGCGCCAGCAGCCGGAACAGGGTGACAGGTGCATACAATGAGCAGTTCTTC. Translated: CASSRNRVTGAYNEQFF.

The V call is TRBV19, the J call TRBJ1-2, with D possibly matching TRBD1 (5 bases). The V gene's germline CDR1 is LNHDA and CDR2 SQIVND (reference sequence). Trimming left V 8 bases short and J 4 bases short, with 14 bases between. The CDR3 runs 13 residues. This chain's CDR3 is CASSSTDRYGYTF. The CDR3 bases are TGTGCCAGTTCGTCGACAGACCGCTATGGCTACACCTTC.